This T cell receptor beta chain was profiled in a study of cytomegalovirus exposure and HLA in healthy donors. Study-wide points: Later analysis demonstrated an association between a missense DCLRE1C variant and TCR beta V- and J-gene trimming.

V dropped 4 bases and J dropped 5; count of bases not matched to a gene: 11. The CDR3 covers 16 residues. The germline gives CDR1 SGDLS, CDR2 YYNGEE. As concerns this clone: Its specificity is not known.

Primers for the PCR totalled 60 Vbeta and 13 Jbeta. TCRdb keeps only in-frame clones here, not all; method: immunoSEQ multiplex PCR. Here the sample table reports 180,000 or so clones. Sequences were obtained from PBMCs. This receptor was identified in a boy between 10 and 17 years old in good health and CMV-seronegative. The chain joins TRBV9 to TRBJ1-1, with TRBD1 matching over 10 bases. The CDR3 spells CASSPTLGQGKTEAFF. The CDR3 DNA is TGTGCCAGCAGCCCTACCCTGGGACAGGGGAAAACTGAAGCTTTCTTT.